This TCR beta chain was observed in a study of CD8+ T cells in alopecia areata. cDNA prepared by RNA extraction and subsequent reverse transcription served as the template for sequencing. This table comes from immunoSEQ multiplex PCR, and its TCRdb copy is limited to in-frame clones, with some not included. Of roughly 100,000 clones in the sample, approximately 58% are singletons; the top ten hold 8% to 10%. This TCR was recovered from a human donor in good health. Sequenced: CD4+ T cells sorted from blood.

This CDR3 reads CASTGGGANVLTF. The CDR3 DNA sequence: TGTGCCAGCACGGGTGGTGGGGCCAACGTCCTGACTTTC. The chain uses TRBV28 and TRBJ2-6; D is unresolved. This CDR3 has 13 residues. The V and J ends lost 7 bases and 3 bases respectively, with 7 bases between them. Germline V gene data show CDR1 as MDHEN and CDR2 as SYDVKM. The full variable domain, its missing parts supplied by reference TRBV28 and TRBJ2-6, is DVKVTQSSRYLVKRTGEKVFLECVQDMDHENMFWYRQDPGLGLRLIYFSYDVKMKEKGDIPEGYSVSREKKERFSLILESASTNQTSMYLCASTGGGANVLTFGAGSRLTVL.